Listed below are T cell receptor beta chains from one sample, sequenced in a study of neurological immune-mediated disorders. A single record per CDR3 protein comes from TCRdb applying MiXCR to the 5' RACE reads. The table shows about 58,000 distinct CDR3 sequences, with approximately 3.9% occurring only once. Input material: PBMCs. The origin of the receptors is a man younger than 45 with multiple sclerosis. The CDR3 runs from the conserved cysteine through the conserved F or W. The order of the fields is J gene, V gene, clone size, CDR3 protein. Sizes are listed as once, few, many or a size class.

TRBJ2-2	TRBV9	many	CASSVAAGANTGELFF
TRBJ2-2	TRBV5-1	many	CASSRQDPNTGELFF
TRBJ2-1	TRBV11-2	many	CASSLGGIPTYNEQFF
TRBJ2-3	TRBV14	many	CASSQVQGSTDTQYF
TRBJ2-2	TRBV11-2	many	CASSSPGDGYTGELFF
TRBJ2-1	TRBV5-1	many	CASSGRLDSSYNEQFF
TRBJ1-1	TRBV5-1	many	CASSLIQGGDTEAFF
TRBJ1-3	TRBV20-1	many	CSARGPVPAGNTIYF
TRBJ2-3	TRBV12-3/TRBV12-4	many	CASSTGFGDTQYF
TRBJ2-3	TRBV3-1	many	CASSPTGTISSDTQYF
TRBJ2-1	TRBV5-1	many	CASSLGGVYSYNEQFF
TRBJ2-7	TRBV3-1	many	CASSQEGQRGSYEQYF
TRBJ2-3	TRBV10-2	many	CASSEVAGGPWDTQYF
TRBJ2-3	TRBV20-1	many	CSARKAGGPGDTQYF
TRBJ2-5	TRBV3-1	many	CASSQEGKTQYF
TRBJ2-7	TRBV5-5	many	CASSLAGGENSYF
TRBJ2-7	TRBV5-6	many	CASSFGGYEQYF
TRBJ1-2	TRBV5-6	many	CASSQGTAHYGYTF
TRBJ2-3	TRBV10-1	many	CASSESQTVTDTQYF
TRBJ1-5	TRBV3-1	many	CASSQKSYQPQHF